Below, 21 T cell receptor beta chains from the same sample are listed, as sequenced in a study of T cells in Graves' hyperthyroidism and ophthalmopathy. Amplification of TCR beta CDR3 regions was performed using RNA transcripts as template. When the TCR CDR3 underwent first-round RT-PCR, the HTBI primer set was used. MiXCR, run by TCRdb on the multiplex PCR reads, gives a single entry per CDR3 protein. The sample shows about 400,000 distinct CDR3 sequences, under 15% of them seen only once. The specimen sequenced was blood. The receptors stem from a young woman with Graves' hyperthyroidism.

This clonotype was picked up many times. This chain links TRBV3-1 with TRBJ1-5; 10 bases are shared with TRBD1. V was pared by 2 bases and J by 5 bases, with 3 bases of the junction left unmatched. The CDR3 contains 15 residues. Germline V gene lookup returns CDR1 LGHDT and CDR2 YNNKEL (reference sequence). CDR3 nucleotide sequence: TGTGCCAGCAGCCAAACGACAGGGGGCTATCAGCCCCAGCATTTT. Translation: CASSQTTGGYQPQHF.

This clonotype was observed at least ten times. The V call is TRBV30, the J call TRBJ2-7, with TRBD2 identical over 8 bases. Germline V lookup: CDR1 GTSNPN, CDR2 SVGIG (reference sequence). This CDR3 spans 13 amino acids. The V and J ends lost 4 bases and 2 bases, in that order; junction bases with no gene match: 4. The CDR3 nucleotides are TGTGCCTGGACGGGGGGGATGGCCTACGAGCAGTACTTC. It specifies CAWTGGMAYEQYF.

The genes are TRBV20-1 and TRBJ2-1; no firm D call. Germline V gene sequence: CDR1 DFQATT, CDR2 SNEGSKA (reference sequence). This CDR3 has 15 residues. V lost 0 bases, J lost 0 bases, and 9 bases lay in between. The CDR3 DNA sequence: TGCAGTGCTAGAGATAGGGCTAGCTCCTACAATGAGCAGTTCTTC. This sequence encodes CSARDRASSYNEQFF.

A few counts support this clonotype. The chain is built from TRBV7-9 and TRBJ2-4; no reliable D call. V lost 0 bases, J lost 0 bases, and 9 bases lay in between. Germline V lookup: CDR1 SEHNR, CDR2 FQNEAQ (reference sequence). This CDR3 has 16 residues. The CDR3 spells CASSLAGGVAKNIQYF. CDR3 DNA sequence: TGTGCCAGCAGCTTAGCGGGTGGGGTAGCCAAAAACATTCAGTACTTC. The full variable domain, with the rest looked up from reference TRBV7-9 and TRBJ2-4, is DTGVSQNPRHKITKRGQNVTFRCDPISEHNRLYWYRQTLGQGPEFLTYFQNEAQLEKSRLLSDRFSAERPKGSFSTLEIQRTEQGDSAMYLCASSLAGGVAKNIQYFGAGTRLSVL.

This clonotype was detected a few times. CDR3 region: CASSVSRSYSEQYF. The CDR3 nucleotides are TGTGCCAGCAGTGTGTCCAGATCATACTCCGAGCAGTACTTC. V is TRBV2 and J is TRBJ2-7; D gene ambiguous. Trimming shortened V by 4 bases and J by 6 bases, and 16 bases separated the two germline ends. From germline, CDR1 is SNHLY and CDR2 FYNNEI. The CDR3 contains 14 residues.

This clonotype was seen more than once but under ten times. The chain combines TRBV11-2 with TRBJ2-7; 7 nucleotides line up with TRBD1. CDR1 is SGHAT and CDR2 is FQNNGV in the germline V gene. J was trimmed by 6 bases and V by 4 bases; bases with no gene match: 6. This CDR3 spans 13 amino acids. The CDR3 reads CASSSDRMGEQYF. CDR3 bases: TGTGCCAGCAGCTCGGACAGGATGGGCGAGCAGTACTTC.

This clonotype was counted at least ten times. The rearrangement joins TRBV2 to TRBJ2-1; 10 bases align to TRBD2. V lost 6 bases and J lost 6; bases outside the gene matches: 5. This CDR3 is 14 amino acids long. CDR1 and CDR2 (germline): SNHLY, FYNNEI. This chain's CDR3 is CASSRQREGNEQFF. The CDR3 DNA sequence: TGTGCCAGCAGCCGCCAGCGGGAGGGCAATGAGCAGTTCTTC.

CDR3 DNA: TGTGCCAGCAGCCTATTGGGGGGGGCCGGTGAGCAGTTCTTC. The encoded protein is CASSLLGGAGEQFF. The chain recombines TRBV14 with TRBJ2-1; D perhaps matches TRBD2 (7 bases). This CDR3 comprises 14 residues. Germline V gives CDR1 SGHDN, CDR2 FVKESK. Trimming removed 4 bases at V and 9 bases at J, with 16 bases between.

This clonotype was picked up many times. The V gene is TRBV14, the J gene TRBJ2-7; 12 bases align to TRBD1. Germline CDR1 and CDR2: SGHDN and FVKESK. The CDR3 extends over 18 amino acids. With 2 bases clipped from V and 5 bases from J, the junction kept 13 bases outside the gene matches. CDR3 in amino acids: CASSQWGTGGTLPDEQYF. CDR3 sequence (DNA): TGTGCCAGCAGCCAATGGGGGACAGGGGGCACTCTCCCCGACGAGCAGTACTTC.

This clonotype appeared a few times. The chain carries TRBV20-1 and TRBJ2-7; the match to TRBD2 covers 8 bases. The CDR3 spans 14 residues. CDR1 and CDR2 from the germline V gene are DFQATT and SNEGSKA (reference sequence). The V segment lost 6 bases and the J segment 4 bases; nucleotides outside the gene matches: 11. The CDR3, as DNA: TGCAGTGCCATGGGACTAGTGTTCAGTTACGAGCAGTACTTC. Encoded protein: CSAMGLVFSYEQYF.

There are many counts of this clonotype. This chain links TRBV6-1 with TRBJ1-5, with D unclear. Germline V gene data show CDR1 as MNHNS and CDR2 as SASEGT. The CDR3 is 14 residues long. Trimming cost V 1 base and J 0 bases, with 4 bases left between them. In DNA, the CDR3 is TGTGCCAGCAGTGAAGTGCGTAGCAATCAGCCCCAGCATTTT. This sequence encodes CASSEVRSNQPQHF.

This clonotype occurred many times. The V call is TRBV10-3, the J call TRBJ2-1; 8 nucleotides match TRBD2. The CDR3 contains 21 residues. Losses at the gene ends were 0 bases for V and 7 bases for J; bases not matched to a gene: 23. Germline assignment: CDR1 ENHRY and CDR2 SYGVKD. DNA of the CDR3: TGTGCCATCAGTGAGTCCTGGGACCCACGAACAGCGGGAGTGCAGGGGAATGAGCAGTTCTTC. Its translation: CAISESWDPRTAGVQGNEQFF.

This clonotype has only a few counts. The chain couples TRBV19 to TRBJ2-2; a possible D gene is TRBD2 (6 bases). The CDR3 is made up of 16 amino acids. CDR1 and CDR2 from the germline V gene are LNHDA and SQIVND (reference sequence). Trimming cost V 1 base and J 5 bases, with 14 bases left between them. Written as DNA, the CDR3 is TGTGCCAGTAGTATAGCGGGAGAAGTCCGGACCGGGGAGCTGTTTTTT. Its translation: CASSIAGEVRTGELFF.

The chain employs TRBV6-1 and TRBJ2-7; D tentatively fits TRBD1 or TRBD2 (5 bases each). Germline-derived CDR1 and CDR2 are MNHNS and SASEGT. The CDR3 contains 12 residues. The V gene lost 8 bases and the J gene lost 5 bases, with 13 bases spanning the gap. The CDR3, as DNA: TGTGCCAGCGGATCAGGGACCCACGAGCAGTACTTC. Amino acid sequence: CASGSGTHEQYF.

This rearrangement joins TRBV14 to TRBJ1-1, with a tentative D call TRBD1 (6 bases). Between the trimmed V and J ends, which lost 2 bases and 0 bases, there was a span of 13 bases. The CDR3 runs 16 residues. Germline CDR1 SGHDN, CDR2 FVKESK. Written as DNA, the CDR3 is TGTGCCAGCAGCCAACATCTCGGACAGCTGAACACTGAAGCTTTCTTT. It is translated as CASSQHLGQLNTEAFF. Based on the CDR3 plus reference TRBV14 and TRBJ1-1, the full variable domain is EAGVTQFPSHSVIEKGQTVTLRCDPISGHDNLYWYRRVMGKEIKFLLHFVKESKQDESGMPNNRFLAERTGGTYSTLKVQPAELEDSGVYFCASSQHLGQLNTEAFFGQGTRLTVV.

This clonotype was recorded at least ten times. The rearrangement links TRBV12-3 or TRBV12-4 to TRBJ1-1; D may be TRBD1 (5 bases). The CDR3 is made up of 14 amino acids. V dropped 4 bases and J dropped 2 bases, with 11 bases sitting between them. CDR3 bases: TGTGCCAGCAGTTCGTGGGGGATCAACACTGAAGCTTTCTTT. Protein sequence: CASSSWGINTEAFF.

A few counts support this clonotype. The J gene is TRBJ2-2, the V gene TRBV10-2; the match to TRBD1 covers 8 bases. Germline loops: CDR1 WSHSY, CDR2 SAAADI. After removal of 0 bases from V and 6 bases from J, the junction contained 6 bases not matched to a gene. The CDR3 totals 16 residues. The CDR3 sequence is CASSESQGAGAGELFF. CDR3 bases: TGCGCCAGCAGTGAGTCGCAGGGGGCAGGGGCCGGGGAGCTGTTTTTT.

This clonotype has ten or more counts. This sequence joins TRBV10-3 and TRBJ1-2; 11 bases fit TRBD1. From germline, CDR1 is ENHRY and CDR2 SYGVKD. This CDR3 is built from 16 residues. With V trimmed by 7 bases and J by 0 bases, 7 bases remained unmatched. The CDR3: CAINEGQGGPNYGYTF. CDR3 DNA sequence: TGTGCCATCAACGAGGGACAGGGGGGACCTAACTATGGCTACACCTTC.

This clonotype has ten or more counts. The J gene is TRBJ2-7, the V gene TRBV9; 9 bases match TRBD2. Germline V gene lookup returns CDR1 SGDLS and CDR2 YYNGEE. Trimming at V came to 4 bases and at J to 4 bases, leaving 12 bases not matched to a gene. The CDR3 is made up of 16 amino acids. In DNA, the CDR3 is TGTGCCAGCAGCACACTAGGGGGGACTAGCAATTACGAGCAGTACTTC. Its translation is CASSTLGGTSNYEQYF.

A few counts support this clonotype. V and J are TRBV5-1 and TRBJ2-3; perhaps TRBD2 as D (6 bases). This CDR3 region has 16 residues. Germline lookup yields CDR1 SGHRS and CDR2 YFSETQ. V was clipped by 4 bases and J by 5 bases, with 20 bases between them. CDR3 nucleotide sequence: TGCGCCAGCAGCCCCGGGGTCGCGGGACGGGGAGATACGCAGTATTTT. It codes for CASSPGVAGRGDTQYF.

As to this clonotype: Possible read error: a much larger clone is one base away. The CDR3 coding sequence is TGTGCCGGCAGCGGCCGGACGGGGAGCTCCTACGAGCAGTACTTC. It is translated as CAGSGRTGSSYEQYF. This chain uses TRBV7-9 with TRBJ2-7; weak D call: TRBD2 (5 bases). The germline V gene encodes CDR1 SEHNR and CDR2 FQNEAQ (reference sequence). The CDR3 totals 15 residues. Variable domain in full (rest from reference TRBV7-9 and TRBJ2-7): DTGVSQNPRHKITKRGQNVTFRCDPISEHNRLYWYRQTLGQGPEFLTYFQNEAQLEKSRLLSDRFSAERPKGSFSTLEIQRTEQGDSAMYLCAGSGRTGSSYEQYFGPGTRLTVT.